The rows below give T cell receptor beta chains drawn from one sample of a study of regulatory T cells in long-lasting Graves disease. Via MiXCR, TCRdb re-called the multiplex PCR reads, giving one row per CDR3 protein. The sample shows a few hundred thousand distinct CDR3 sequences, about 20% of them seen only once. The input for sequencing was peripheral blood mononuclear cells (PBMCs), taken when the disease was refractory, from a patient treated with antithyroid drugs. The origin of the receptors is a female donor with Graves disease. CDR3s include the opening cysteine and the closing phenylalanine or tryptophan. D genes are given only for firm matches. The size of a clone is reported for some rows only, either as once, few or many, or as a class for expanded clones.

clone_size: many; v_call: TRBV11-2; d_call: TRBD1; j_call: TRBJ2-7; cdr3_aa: CASTLTGTGSYEQYF; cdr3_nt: TGTGCCAGCACCCTCACCGGGACAGGTTCCTACGAGCAGTACTTC
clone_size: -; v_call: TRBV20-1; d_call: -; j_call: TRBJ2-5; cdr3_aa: CSASQLGRETQYF; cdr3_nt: TGCAGTGCCTCCCAGTTAGGCCGGGAGACCCAGTACTTC
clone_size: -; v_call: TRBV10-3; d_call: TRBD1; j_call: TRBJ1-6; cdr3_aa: CAISPRTGGANSPLHF; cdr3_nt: TGTGCCATCAGTCCTCGGACAGGGGGTGCGAATTCACCCCTCCACTTT
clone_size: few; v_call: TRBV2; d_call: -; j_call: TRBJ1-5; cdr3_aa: CANSRTGNQPQHF; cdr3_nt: TGTGCCAACAGTCGGACCGGCAATCAGCCCCAGCATTTT
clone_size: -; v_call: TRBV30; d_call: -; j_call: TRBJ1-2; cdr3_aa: CAWSEFLGRTKPYGYTF; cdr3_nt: TGTGCCTGGAGTGAATTCCTAGGACGGACGAAACCTTATGGCTACACCTTC
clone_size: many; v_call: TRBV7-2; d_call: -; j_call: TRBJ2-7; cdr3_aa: CASSLSIETVYEQYF; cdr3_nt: TGTGCCAGCAGCTTAAGTATCGAGACAGTCTACGAGCAGTACTTC
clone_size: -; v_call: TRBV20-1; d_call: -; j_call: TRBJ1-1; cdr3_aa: CSAPKYRGGGAFF; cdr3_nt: TGCAGTGCGCCAAAATACCGTGGGGGTGGGGCTTTCTTT
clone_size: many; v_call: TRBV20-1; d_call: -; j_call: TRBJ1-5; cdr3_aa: CSATSPDSNQPQHF; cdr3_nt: TGCAGTGCTACCTCACCGGACAGCAATCAGCCCCAGCATTTT
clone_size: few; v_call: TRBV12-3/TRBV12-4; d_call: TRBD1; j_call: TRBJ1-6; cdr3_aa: CASSGGQHNSPLHF; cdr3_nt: TGTGCCAGCAGCGGGGGACAGCATAATTCACCCCTCCACTTT
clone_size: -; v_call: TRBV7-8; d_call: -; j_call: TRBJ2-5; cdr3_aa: CASSFYICSALPLPDSQYF; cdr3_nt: -
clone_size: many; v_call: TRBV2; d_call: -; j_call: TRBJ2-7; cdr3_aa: CASSEEEGPYYEQYF; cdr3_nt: TGTGCCAGCAGTGAAGAGGAAGGGCCCTACTACGAGCAGTACTTC
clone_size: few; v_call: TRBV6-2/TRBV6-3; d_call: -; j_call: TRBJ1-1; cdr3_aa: CAGSYSSMNTEAFF; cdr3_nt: TGTGCCGGCAGTTACTCTTCGATGAACACTGAAGCTTTCTTT
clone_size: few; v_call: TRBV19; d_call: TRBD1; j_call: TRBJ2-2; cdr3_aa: CASSITGQGAPAGELFF; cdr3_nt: TGTGCCAGTAGTATAACCGGACAGGGGGCGCCGGCCGGGGAGCTGTTTTTT
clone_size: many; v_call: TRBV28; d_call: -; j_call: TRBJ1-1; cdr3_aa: CASLGGAVNTEAFF; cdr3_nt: TGTGCCAGCCTCGGGGGGGCTGTGAACACTGAAGCTTTCTTT
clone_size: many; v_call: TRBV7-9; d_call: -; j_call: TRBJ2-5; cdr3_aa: CASSFPGSQETQYF; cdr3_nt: TGTGCCAGCAGCTTCCCTGGCAGCCAAGAGACCCAGTACTTC
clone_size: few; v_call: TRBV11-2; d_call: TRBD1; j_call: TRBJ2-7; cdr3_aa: CASSYRTGTGVREQYF; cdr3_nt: TGTGCCAGCAGCTACAGGACCGGGACAGGGGTTCGCGAGCAGTACTTC
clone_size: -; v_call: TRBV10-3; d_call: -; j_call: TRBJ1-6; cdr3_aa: CAISGRVNSPLHF; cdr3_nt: TGTGCCATCAGTGGGAGGGTAAATTCACCCCTCCACTTT
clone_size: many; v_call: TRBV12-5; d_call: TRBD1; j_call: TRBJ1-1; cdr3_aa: CASRGQDMNTEAFF; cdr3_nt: TGTGCTAGTCGAGGACAGGACATGAACACTGAAGCTTTCTTT
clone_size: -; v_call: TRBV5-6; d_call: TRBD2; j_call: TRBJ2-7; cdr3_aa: CASIIAGGPEEQYF; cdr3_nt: TGTGCCAGCATAATAGCGGGAGGGCCTGAGGAGCAGTACTTC
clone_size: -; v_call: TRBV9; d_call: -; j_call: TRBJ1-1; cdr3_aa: CASSFRTAHTEAFF; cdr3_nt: TGTGCCAGCAGCTTCCGGACAGCTCACACTGAAGCTTTCTTT
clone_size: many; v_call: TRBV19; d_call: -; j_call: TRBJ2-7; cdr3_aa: CASSIGGAGGYEQYF; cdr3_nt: TGTGCCAGTAGTATAGGCGGGGCAGGGGGATACGAGCAGTACTTC
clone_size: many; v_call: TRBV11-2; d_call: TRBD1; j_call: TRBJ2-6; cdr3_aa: CASSFRRQGAGANVLTF; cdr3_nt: TGTGCCAGCAGCTTCCGTAGACAGGGGGCTGGGGCCAACGTCCTGACTTTC
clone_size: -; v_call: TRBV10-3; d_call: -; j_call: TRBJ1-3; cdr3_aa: CASSPKLQSGNTIYF; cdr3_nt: TGTGCCAGTAGTCCTAAACTCCAATCTGGAAACACCATATATTTT
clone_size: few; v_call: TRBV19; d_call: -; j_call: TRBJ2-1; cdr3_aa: CASSIANNNEQFF; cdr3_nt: TGTGCCAGTAGTATAGCCAACAACAATGAGCAGTTCTTC
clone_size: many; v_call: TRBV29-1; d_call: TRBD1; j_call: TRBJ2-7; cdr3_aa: CSVVTGPYEQYF; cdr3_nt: TGCAGCGTTGTGACAGGGCCCTACGAGCAGTACTTC
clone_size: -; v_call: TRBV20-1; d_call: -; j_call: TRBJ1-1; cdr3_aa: CSAQPGVTEAFF; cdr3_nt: TGCAGTGCTCAACCAGGAGTCACTGAAGCTTTCTTT
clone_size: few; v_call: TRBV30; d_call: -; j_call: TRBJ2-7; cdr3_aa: CAWSLQSYEQYF; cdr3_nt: TGTGCCTGGAGTTTACAATCCTACGAGCAGTACTTC
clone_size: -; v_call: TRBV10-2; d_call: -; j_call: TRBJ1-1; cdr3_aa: CASSEPLKLGAFF; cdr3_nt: TGCGCCAGCAGTGAACCCCTAAAATTGGGAGCTTTCTTT
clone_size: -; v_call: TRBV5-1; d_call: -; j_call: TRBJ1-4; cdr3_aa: CASSYGQNNEKLFF; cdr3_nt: TGCGCCAGCAGCTACGGACAGAATAATGAAAAACTGTTTTTT
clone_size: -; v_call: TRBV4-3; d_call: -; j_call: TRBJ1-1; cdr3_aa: CASSQDGARRTEAFF; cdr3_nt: TGCGCCAGCAGCCAAGATGGTGCCAGGAGGACTGAAGCTTTCTTT
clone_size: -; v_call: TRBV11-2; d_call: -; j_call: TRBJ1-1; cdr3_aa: CASSEGVQDRAFF; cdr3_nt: TGTGCCAGCAGCGAGGGGGTCCAGGATCGAGCTTTCTTT
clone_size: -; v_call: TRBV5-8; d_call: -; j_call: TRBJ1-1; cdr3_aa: CASSKGRTNTEAFF; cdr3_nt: TGTGCCAGCAGCAAAGGGCGCACGAACACTGAAGCTTTCTTT
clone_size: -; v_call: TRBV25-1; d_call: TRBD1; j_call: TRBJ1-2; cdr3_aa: CASSEIGGGGAAYGYTF; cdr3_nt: TGTGCCAGCAGTGAAATTGGAGGAGGGGGCGCGGCCTATGGCTACACCTTC
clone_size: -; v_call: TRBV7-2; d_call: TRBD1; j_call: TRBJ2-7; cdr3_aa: CASSLWRTGNYEQYF; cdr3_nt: TGTGCCAGCAGCTTATGGAGGACAGGGAACTACGAGCAGTACTTC
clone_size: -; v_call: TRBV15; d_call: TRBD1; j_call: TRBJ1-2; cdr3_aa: CAAARDRTNYGYTF; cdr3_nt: TGTGCCGCCGCTCGGGACAGGACTAACTATGGCTACACCTTC
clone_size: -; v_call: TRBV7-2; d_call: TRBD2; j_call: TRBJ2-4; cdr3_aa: CASSPWGGLNIQYF; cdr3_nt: TGTGCCAGCAGCCCGTGGGGGGGGTTAAACATTCAGTACTTC
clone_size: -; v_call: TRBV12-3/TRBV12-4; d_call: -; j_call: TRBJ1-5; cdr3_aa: CASKVSNQPQHF; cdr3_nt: TGTGCCAGCAAGGTTTCCAATCAGCCCCAGCATTTT
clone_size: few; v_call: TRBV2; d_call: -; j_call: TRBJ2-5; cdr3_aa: CASSVGQGDSETQYF; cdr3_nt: TGTGCCAGCAGTGTCGGGCAGGGTGATTCGGAGACCCAGTACTTC
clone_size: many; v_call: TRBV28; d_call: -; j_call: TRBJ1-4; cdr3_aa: CASSFSDSPRGEKLFF; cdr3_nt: TGTGCCAGCAGTTTCTCGGACAGTCCTCGGGGTGAAAAACTGTTTTTT
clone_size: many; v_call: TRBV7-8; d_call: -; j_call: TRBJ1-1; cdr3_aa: CASSEGRGAGTEAFF; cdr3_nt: TGTGCCAGCAGCGAGGGTAGGGGCGCGGGGACTGAAGCTTTCTTT
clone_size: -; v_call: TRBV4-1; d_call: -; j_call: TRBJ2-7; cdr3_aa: CASSLRTESYEQYF; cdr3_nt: TGCGCCAGCAGCCTACGGACAGAGTCCTACGAGCAGTACTTC
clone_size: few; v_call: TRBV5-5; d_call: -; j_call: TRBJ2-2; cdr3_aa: CASSLDPNRAANTGELFF; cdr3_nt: TGTGCCAGCAGCTTGGATCCAAACAGGGCCGCGAACACCGGGGAGCTGTTTTTT
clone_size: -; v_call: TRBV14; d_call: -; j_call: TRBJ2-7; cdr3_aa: CASSHLGGPYEQYF; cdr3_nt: TGTGCCAGCAGCCATTTGGGCGGCCCCTACGAGCAGTACTTC
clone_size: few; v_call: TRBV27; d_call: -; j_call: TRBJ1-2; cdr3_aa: CASTSENGYTF; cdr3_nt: TGTGCCAGCACGTCGGAGAATGGCTACACCTTC
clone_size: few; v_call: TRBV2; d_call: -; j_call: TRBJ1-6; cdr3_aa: CASSQDRSNSPLHF; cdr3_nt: TGTGCCAGCAGTCAAGACAGAAGTAATTCACCCCTCCACTTT
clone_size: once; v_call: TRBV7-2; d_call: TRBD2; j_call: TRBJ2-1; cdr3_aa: CASSFGLAGGYNEQFF; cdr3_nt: TGTGCCAGCAGCTTCGGACTAGCGGGAGGTTACAATGAGCAGTTCTTC
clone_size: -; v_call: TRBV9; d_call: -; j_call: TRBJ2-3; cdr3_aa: CASSEGTPQFYTQYF; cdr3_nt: TGTGCCAGCAGCGAGGGGACTCCGCAGTTCTATACGCAGTATTTT
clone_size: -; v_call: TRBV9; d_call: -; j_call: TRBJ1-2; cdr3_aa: CASSVALGEWGGYTF; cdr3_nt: TGTGCCAGCAGCGTAGCTTTAGGGGAGTGGGGTGGCTACACCTTC
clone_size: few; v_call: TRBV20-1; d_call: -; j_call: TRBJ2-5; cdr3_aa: CSVPSGGETQYF; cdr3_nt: TGCAGTGTTCCCTCCGGGGGAGAGACCCAGTACTTC
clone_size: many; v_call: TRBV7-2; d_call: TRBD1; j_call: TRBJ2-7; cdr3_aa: CASSLTAGTGFYEQYF; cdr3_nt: TGTGCCAGCAGCCTTACTGCCGGGACAGGGTTCTACGAGCAGTACTTC
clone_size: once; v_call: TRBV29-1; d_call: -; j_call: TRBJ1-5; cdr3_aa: CSVGEGPGQPQHF; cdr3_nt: TGCAGCGTGGGGGAGGGCCCCGGTCAGCCCCAGCATTTT
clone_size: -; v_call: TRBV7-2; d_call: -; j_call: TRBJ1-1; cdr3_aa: CASTSLRGNNEAFF; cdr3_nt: TGTGCTAGCACGTCCCTCCGGGGGAACAATGAAGCTTTCTTT
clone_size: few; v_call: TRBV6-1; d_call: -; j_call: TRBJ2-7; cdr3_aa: CASTDTYEQYF; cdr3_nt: TGTGCCAGCACAGACACCTACGAGCAGTACTTC
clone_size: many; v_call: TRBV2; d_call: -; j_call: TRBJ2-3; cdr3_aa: CATARGRGTDTQYF; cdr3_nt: TGTGCCACGGCCCGAGGAAGGGGCACAGATACGCAGTATTTT
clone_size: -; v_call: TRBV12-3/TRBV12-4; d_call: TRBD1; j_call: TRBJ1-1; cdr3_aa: CASSVDRVSAAFF; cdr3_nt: TGTGCCAGCAGTGTAGACAGGGTATCCGCAGCTTTCTTT
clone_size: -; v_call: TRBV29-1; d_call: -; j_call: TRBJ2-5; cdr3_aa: CSVWGDLSETQYF; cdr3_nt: TGCAGCGTATGGGGTGACCTTTCAGAGACCCAGTACTTC
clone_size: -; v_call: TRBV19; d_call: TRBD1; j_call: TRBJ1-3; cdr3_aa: CASTTGDSSGNTIYF; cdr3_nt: TGTGCCAGTACGACAGGGGACAGCTCTGGAAACACCATATATTTT